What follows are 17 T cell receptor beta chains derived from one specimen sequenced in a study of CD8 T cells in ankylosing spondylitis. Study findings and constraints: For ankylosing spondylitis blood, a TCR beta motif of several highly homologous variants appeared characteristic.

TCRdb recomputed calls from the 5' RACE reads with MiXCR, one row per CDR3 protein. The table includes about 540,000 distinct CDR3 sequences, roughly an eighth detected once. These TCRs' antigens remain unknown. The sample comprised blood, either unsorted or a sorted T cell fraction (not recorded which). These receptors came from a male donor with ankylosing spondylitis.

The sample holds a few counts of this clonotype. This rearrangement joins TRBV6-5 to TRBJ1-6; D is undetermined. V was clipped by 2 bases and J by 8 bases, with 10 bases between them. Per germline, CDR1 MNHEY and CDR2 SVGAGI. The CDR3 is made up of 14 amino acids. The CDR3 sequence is CASSYLTGDSPLHF. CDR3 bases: TGTGCCAGCAGTTACCTCACGGGAGATTCACCCCTCCACTTT.

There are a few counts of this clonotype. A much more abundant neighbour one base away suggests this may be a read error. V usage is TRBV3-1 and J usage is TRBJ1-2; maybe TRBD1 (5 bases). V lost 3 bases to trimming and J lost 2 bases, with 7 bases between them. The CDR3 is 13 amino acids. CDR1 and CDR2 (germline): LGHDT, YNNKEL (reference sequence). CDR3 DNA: TGTGCCAGCAGCCACGGGGGAAACTATGGCTACACCTTC. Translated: CASSHGGNYGYTF.

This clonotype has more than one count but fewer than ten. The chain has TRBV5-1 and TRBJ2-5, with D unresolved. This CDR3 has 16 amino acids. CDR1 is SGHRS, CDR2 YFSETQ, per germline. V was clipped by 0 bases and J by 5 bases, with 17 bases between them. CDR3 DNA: TGCGCCAGCAGCTTGGCCAATGCCCTATCCGGGGAGACCCAGTACTTC. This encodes CASSLANALSGETQYF.

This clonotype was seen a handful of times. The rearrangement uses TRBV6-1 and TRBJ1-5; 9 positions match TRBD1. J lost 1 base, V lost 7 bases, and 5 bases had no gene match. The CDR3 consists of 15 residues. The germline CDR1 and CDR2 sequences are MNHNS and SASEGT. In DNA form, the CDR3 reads TGTGCCAGCACCCGGACAGGGGTGAGCAATCAGCCCCAGCATTTT. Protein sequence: CASTRTGVSNQPQHF.

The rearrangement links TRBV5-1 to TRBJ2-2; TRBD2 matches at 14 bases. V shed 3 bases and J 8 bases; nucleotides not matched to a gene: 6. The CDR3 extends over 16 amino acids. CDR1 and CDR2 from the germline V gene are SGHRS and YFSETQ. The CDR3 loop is CASSSGLAGVSGELFF. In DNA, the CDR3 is TGCGCCAGCAGCTCGGGACTAGCGGGAGTATCAGGGGAGCTGTTTTTT.

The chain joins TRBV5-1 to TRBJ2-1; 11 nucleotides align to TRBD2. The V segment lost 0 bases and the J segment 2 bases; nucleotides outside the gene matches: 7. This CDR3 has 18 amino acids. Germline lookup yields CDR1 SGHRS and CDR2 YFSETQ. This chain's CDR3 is CASSLVGLAGGPYNEQFF. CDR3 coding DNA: TGCGCCAGCAGCTTGGTGGGGTTAGCGGGAGGGCCCTACAATGAGCAGTTCTTC.

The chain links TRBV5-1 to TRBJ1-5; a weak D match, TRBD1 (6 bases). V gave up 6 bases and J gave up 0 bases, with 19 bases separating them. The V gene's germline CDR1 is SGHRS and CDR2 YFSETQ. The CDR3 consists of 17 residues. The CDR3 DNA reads TGCGCCAGCACATACGCTGGGGGCGGTCCTAGCAATCAGCCCCAGCATTTT. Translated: CASTYAGGGPSNQPQHF.

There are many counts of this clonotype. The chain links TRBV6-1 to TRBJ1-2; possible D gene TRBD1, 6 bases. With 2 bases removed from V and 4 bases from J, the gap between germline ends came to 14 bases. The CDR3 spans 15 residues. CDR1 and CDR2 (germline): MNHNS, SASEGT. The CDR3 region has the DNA TGTGCCAGCAGTGAATCGGTGGGGGCAGGCTATGGCTACACCTTC. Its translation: CASSESVGAGYGYTF.

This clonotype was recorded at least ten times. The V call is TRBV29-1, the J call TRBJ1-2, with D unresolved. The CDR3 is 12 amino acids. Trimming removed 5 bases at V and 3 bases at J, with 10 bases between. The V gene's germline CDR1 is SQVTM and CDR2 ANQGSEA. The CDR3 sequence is CSVTRADYGYTF. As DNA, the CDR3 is TGCAGCGTTACCCGGGCGGACTATGGCTACACCTTC.

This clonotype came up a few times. CDR3 DNA sequence: TGTGCCATCAGTGAACTAGGCCTACAGGGGGCCGGGGGCTACACCTTC. Translated, it gives CAISELGLQGAGGYTF. J is TRBJ1-2 and V is TRBV10-3, with 9 bases matching TRBD1. The germline V gene encodes CDR1 ENHRY and CDR2 SYGVKD. Losses at the gene ends were 3 bases for V and 8 bases for J; bases not matched to a gene: 13. This CDR3 contains 16 residues.

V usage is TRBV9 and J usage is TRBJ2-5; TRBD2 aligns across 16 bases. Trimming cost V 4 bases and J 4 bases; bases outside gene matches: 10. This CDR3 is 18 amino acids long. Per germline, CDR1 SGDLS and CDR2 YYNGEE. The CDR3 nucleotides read TGTGCCAGCAGCCGAACGGGACTAGCGGGAGGGCGGCGAGAGACCCAGTACTTC. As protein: CASSRTGLAGGRRETQYF.

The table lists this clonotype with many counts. CDR3 region: CASSLLGRASNEQFF. For the CDR3, the DNA is TGCGCCAGCAGCTTGCTCGGGAGGGCCAGCAATGAGCAGTTCTTC. V usage is TRBV5-1 and J usage is TRBJ2-1; 8 nucleotides line up with TRBD2. The length of the CDR3 is 15 residues. Germline CDR1 is SGHRS and CDR2 is YFSETQ. V lost 1 base, J lost 6 bases, and 6 bases stayed unmatched.

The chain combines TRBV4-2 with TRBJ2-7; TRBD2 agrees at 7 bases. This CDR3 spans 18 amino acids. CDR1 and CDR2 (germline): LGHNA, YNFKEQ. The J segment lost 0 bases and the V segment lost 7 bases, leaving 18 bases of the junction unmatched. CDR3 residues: CASMKRVAGDPSSYEQYF. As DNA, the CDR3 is TGTGCCAGCATGAAGAGGGTAGCGGGTGACCCTAGCTCCTACGAGCAGTACTTC.

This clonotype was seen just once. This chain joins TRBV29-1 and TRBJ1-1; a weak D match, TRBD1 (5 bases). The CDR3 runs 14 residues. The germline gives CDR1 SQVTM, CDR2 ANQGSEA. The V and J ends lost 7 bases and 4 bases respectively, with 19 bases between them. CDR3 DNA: TGCAGCGCCTCTGTCGGGGGGTTGATCACTGAAGCTTTCTTT. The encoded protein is CSASVGGLITEAFF. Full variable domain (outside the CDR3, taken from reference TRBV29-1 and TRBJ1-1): SAVISQKPSRDICQRGTSLTIQCQVDSQVTMMFWYRQQPGQSLTLIATANQGSEATYESGFVIDKFPISRPNLTFSTLTVSNMSPEDSSIYLCSASVGGLITEAFFGQGTRLTVV.

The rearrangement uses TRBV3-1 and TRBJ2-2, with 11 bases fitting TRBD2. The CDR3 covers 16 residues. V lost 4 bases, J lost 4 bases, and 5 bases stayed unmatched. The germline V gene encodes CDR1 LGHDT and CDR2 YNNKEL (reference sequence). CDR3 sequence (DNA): TGTGCCAGCAGCCCTCCGGGACTAGCGGTCACCGGGGAGCTGTTTTTT. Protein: CASSPPGLAVTGELFF.

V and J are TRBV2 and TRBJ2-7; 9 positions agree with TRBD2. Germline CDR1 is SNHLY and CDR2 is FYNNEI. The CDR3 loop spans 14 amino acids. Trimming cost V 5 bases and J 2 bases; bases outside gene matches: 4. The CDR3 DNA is TGTGCCAGCAGTAGGACTAGCGCGACCTACGAGCAGTACTTC. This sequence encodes CASSRTSATYEQYF.

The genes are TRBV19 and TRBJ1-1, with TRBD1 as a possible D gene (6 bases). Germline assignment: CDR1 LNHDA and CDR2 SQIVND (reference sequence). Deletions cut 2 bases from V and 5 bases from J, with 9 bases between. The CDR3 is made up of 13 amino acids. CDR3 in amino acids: CASSIRTETEAFF. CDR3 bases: TGTGCCAGTAGTATACGGACAGAAACTGAAGCTTTCTTT.